Sequencing of this TCR beta chain was carried out in a study of blood T cells in healthy people across ages. Findings and caveats of the study: Estimated diversity across one million T cells was deemed an underestimate. The study found more naive CD4+ cells and higher diversity in long-lived than aged donors.

Germline lookup yields CDR1 SQVTM and CDR2 ANQGSEA. V lost 6 bases to trimming and J lost 4 bases; unmatched junction nucleotides: 9. CDR3 length: 14 amino acids. Alongside a J-beta primer mix, a sample-barcoded 5' primer served in a second PCR lasting about 7 to 11 cycles. Each cDNA molecule was tagged by a template-switch adaptor with 12 random nucleotides. Using its own MiXCR run on the 5' RACE reads, TCRdb lists one record per CDR3 protein. The data hold more than 800,000 distinct CDR3 sequences, with around 26% observed a single time. This clonotype was picked up a small number of times. What it recognizes is unknown.

Sequenced input: blood. The sequence was obtained from a woman aged 80 or older in good health. V and J are TRBV29-1 and TRBJ2-7; 10 bases align to TRBD1. For the CDR3, the DNA is TGCAGCGTGCTGGGGGACAGGGGAACGTACGAGCAGTACTTC. Its translation is CSVLGDRGTYEQYF.